The 9 T cell receptor beta chains reported below all come from one sample, sequenced in a study of CD8+ T cells in alopecia areata. The pooled cutaneous lymph node cells were sorted using several markers (CD4, CD8alpha, NKG2D, NKG2ACE and others). RNA extraction and reverse transcription yielded cDNA as sequencing template. The repertoire was sequenced with immunoSEQ multiplex PCR; TCRdb's copy has only in-frame clones and lacks some. This repertoire lists 290,000 or so clones without singletons; 0.9% to 1.5% sits in the top ten. What was sequenced was CD4+ T cells sorted from a lymph node. These receptors were collected from a C3H/HeJ mouse with alopecia areata. Strain haplotype (MHC): H2-k.

On this clone: Gene labels here are mouse ones. The DNA ends 4 residues before the CDR3 does, and the rest of the CDR3 is filled in from the germline J gene. The chain combines TRBV1 with TRBJ1-2; possibly TRBD1 for D (5 bases). Germline values: CDR1 NSQYPW, CDR2 LRSPGD (reference sequence). V was cut by 1 base and J by 3 bases, with 9 bases left in between. The CDR3 has 14 amino acids. The CDR3 bases that were read are TGCACCTGCAGTGCAGGCAGGGTAGACTCC. Its protein is CTCSAGRVDS. The full-length CDR3 reads as CTCSAGRVDSDYTF.

This clone occurred a few times. The genes and germline here are from mouse. Within the sample, other DNA sequences also encode this same CDR3. CDR3 sequence reads: CTCSAAGTGVYEQYF. The sequenced CDR3 bases are TGCACCTGCAGTGCAGCCGGGACAGGGGTCTAT. V is TRBV1 and J is TRBJ2-7, with TRBD1 matching 10 bases. Coverage ceases 4 residues before the CDR3 finishes, and the germline J gene fills in the end. CDR1 is NSQYPW, CDR2 LRSPGD, per germline (reference sequence). The length of the CDR3 is 15 residues. With V trimmed by 1 base and J by 3 bases, 3 bases remained unmatched. Combining the CDR3 with reference TRBV1 and TRBJ2-7 gives the whole variable domain VTLLEQNPRWRLVPRGQAVNLRCILKNSQYPWMSWYQQDLQKQLQWLFTLRSPGDKEVKSLPGADYLATRVTDTELRLQVANMSQGRTLYCTCSAAGTGVYEQYFGPGTRLTVL.

This clone was seen more than once but under ten times. The gene names given are mouse names. The read gets to within 4 residues of the CDR3 end, and the germline J gene fills in the rest. V gene TRBV17 combines with J gene TRBJ2-2; TRBD2 agrees at 10 bases. Unmatched junction bases numbered 5, after V lost 7 bases and J lost 6 bases. CDR1 and CDR2 from the germline V gene are MNHDT and YYDKIL. The CDR3 has 14 amino acids. The chain's CDR3 is CASMGLGGPGQLYF. The sequenced part of the CDR3 DNA is TGTGCTAGCATGGGCCTGGGGGGGCCCGGG.

Remarks on this clone: The gene symbols are mouse symbols. The CDR3 goes on 4 residues after the read ends, and that part is filled in from the germline J gene. The V gene is TRBV14, the J gene TRBJ2-2; 8 bases are shared with TRBD1. Germline V gene data show CDR1 as SGHDT and CDR2 as FRDEAV. This CDR3 spans 14 amino acids. The V gene end was trimmed by 4 bases and the J gene end by 5 bases; junction bases not matched to a gene: 4. The CDR3 region is CASSPDRVTGQLYF. The part of the CDR3 DNA that was read is TGTGCCAGCAGTCCGGACAGGGTGACCGGG.

This clone was counted a few times. Gene and germline names: mouse. Coverage ceases 4 residues before the CDR3 finishes, and the germline J gene fills in the end. The chain is built from TRBV13-2 and TRBJ2-1, with TRBD2 matching 13 bases. Germline loops: CDR1 NNHNN, CDR2 SYGAGS (reference sequence). Trimming took 0 bases from V and 6 from J; bases not matched to a gene: 3. The CDR3 totals 16 residues. The CDR3 DNA, read in part, is TGTGCCAGCGGTGATGTGGGACTGGGGGGGGTTGCT. It specifies CASGDVGLGGVA. In full, the CDR3 is CASGDVGLGGVAEQFF.

To note about this clone: Gene names and germline refer to mouse. The read ends 3 residues shy of where the CDR3 ends; the end is completed using the germline J gene. The gene calls are TRBV13-1 and TRBJ1-6, with D perhaps matching TRBD1 (6 bases). TRBJ1-6 has ORF status, its function being uncertain. This CDR3 is 16 amino acids long. The germline V gene has CDR1 NSHNY and CDR2 SYGAGN. The V gene lost 2 bases and the J gene lost 0 bases, with 9 bases spanning the gap. The CDR3 sequence: CASSDHRDSYNSPLYF. Incomplete CDR3 DNA: TGTGCCAGCAGTGACCACAGGGATTCCTATAATTCGCCC.

This clone was seen a handful of times. Gene names are mouse gene names. Read data end 4 residues before the CDR3 end; the end is taken from the germline J gene. The chain is built from TRBV13-2 and TRBJ2-2; 9 positions match TRBD2. Looked up from germline, CDR1 is NNHNN and CDR2 is SYGAGS (reference sequence). CDR3 length equals 17 residues. Trimming took 0 bases from V and 0 from J; bases not matched to a gene: 3. The sequenced part of the CDR3 DNA is TGTGCCAGCGGTGATGCGTGGGGGGGCACAAACACCGGG. Protein product: CASGDAWGGTNTG. The complete CDR3 protein is CASGDAWGGTNTGQLYF.

Comment on this clone: The gene names given are mouse names. The read ends 4 residues before the CDR3 terminus; that terminus is restored from the germline J gene. The chain carries TRBV19 and TRBJ2-5, with a possible D match to TRBD1 (6 bases). The CDR3 contains 16 residues. Trimming removed 3 bases at V and 0 bases at J, with 14 bases between. CDR1 is FNHDT, CDR2 SITEND, per germline (reference sequence). This chain's CDR3 is CASSSPGHLNQDTQYF. CDR3 DNA (partial): TGTGCCAGCAGTAGCCCGGGACATCTTAACCAAGAC.

About this clone: Genes here carry mouse names. Coverage ceases 4 residues before the CDR3 finishes, and the germline J gene fills in the end. The chain couples TRBV5 to TRBJ2-3, with 9 bases identical to TRBD2. CDR1 LGHNA and CDR2 YNLKQL come from the germline V gene (reference sequence). The CDR3 covers 14 residues. With V trimmed by 1 base and J by 4 bases, 0 bases remained unmatched. CDR3 sequence: CASSQVGGPETLYF. CDR3 DNA (partial): TGTGCCAGCAGCCAAGTGGGGGGGCCAGAA.